This T cell receptor (beta chain) was documented in a study of cytomegalovirus exposure and HLA in healthy donors. About the study: The roughly 660 first-cohort repertoires shared a platform with the roughly 110 validation repertoires, as reported in a later analysis.

General observations from the study: Confirmation was obtained in vitro that three CMV-associated chains are specific for CMV antigens. The tendency of first-cohort TCR clusters to co-occur in the roughly 120 validation repertoires was the finding of a later analysis. Many donors shared some public TCRs, even though most TCR sequences were rare.

The CDR3 contains 14 residues. Germline V gene sequence: CDR1 SGHTA, CDR2 FQGTGA. V lost 5 bases to trimming and J lost 6 bases; unmatched junction nucleotides: 2. Method: immunoSEQ multiplex PCR; TCRdb's copy keeps in-frame clones and lacks some. The sample includes 180,000 or so clones, around nine tenths of them seen just once. This clone turned up a few times. Its cognate antigen is unknown. The chain employs TRBV7-3 and TRBJ2-2; 11 bases are shared with TRBD1. The specimen sequenced was PBMCs. The TCR comes from a man aged 25 to 40 in good health and CMV-seropositive. The CDR3 sequence is CASSGQGAAGELFF. As DNA, the CDR3 is TGTGCCAGCAGCGGACAGGGGGCGGCCGGGGAGCTGTTTTTT.